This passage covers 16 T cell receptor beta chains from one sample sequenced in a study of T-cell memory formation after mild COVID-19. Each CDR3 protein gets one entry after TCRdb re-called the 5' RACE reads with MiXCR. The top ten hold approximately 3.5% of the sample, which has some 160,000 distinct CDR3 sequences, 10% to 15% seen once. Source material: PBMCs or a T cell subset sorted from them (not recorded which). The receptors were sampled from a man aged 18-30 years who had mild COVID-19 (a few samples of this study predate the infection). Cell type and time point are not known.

The DNA for the CDR3 is TGTGCCAGCAGTTACCACGGTGGGACCCAGTACTTC. Translating it yields CASSYHGGTQYF. The chain is built from TRBV6-5 and TRBJ2-5; D not certain. Germline loops: CDR1 MNHEY, CDR2 SVGAGI. The V gene lost 2 bases and the J gene lost 7 bases, with 8 bases spanning the gap. This CDR3 comprises 12 residues.

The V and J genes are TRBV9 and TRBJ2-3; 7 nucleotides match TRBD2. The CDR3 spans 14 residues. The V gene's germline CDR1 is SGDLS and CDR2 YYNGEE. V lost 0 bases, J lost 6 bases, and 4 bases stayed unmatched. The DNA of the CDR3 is TGTGCCAGCAGCGTAGGCGGGAGAATGGATACGCAGTATTTT. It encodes CASSVGGRMDTQYF. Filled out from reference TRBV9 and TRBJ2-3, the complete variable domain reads DSGVTQTPKHLITATGQRVTLRCSPRSGDLSVYWYQQSLDQGLQFLIQYYNGEERAKGNILERFSAQQFPDLHSELNLSSLELGDSALYFCASSVGGRMDTQYFGPGTRLTVL.

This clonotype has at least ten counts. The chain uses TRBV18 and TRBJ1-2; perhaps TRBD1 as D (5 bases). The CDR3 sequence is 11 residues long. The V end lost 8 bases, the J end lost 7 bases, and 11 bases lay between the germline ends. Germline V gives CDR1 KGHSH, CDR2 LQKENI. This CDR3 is CASSPGFGYTF. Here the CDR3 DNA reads TGTGCCAGCAGCCCAGGGTTTGGCTACACCTTC.

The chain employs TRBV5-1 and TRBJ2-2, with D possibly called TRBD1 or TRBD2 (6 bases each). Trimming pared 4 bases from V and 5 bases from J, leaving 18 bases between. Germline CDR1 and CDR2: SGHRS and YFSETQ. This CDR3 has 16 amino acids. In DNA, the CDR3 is TGCGCCAGCAGCCATAACACAGGGACTCAGACCGGGGAGCTGTTTTTT. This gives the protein CASSHNTGTQTGELFF.

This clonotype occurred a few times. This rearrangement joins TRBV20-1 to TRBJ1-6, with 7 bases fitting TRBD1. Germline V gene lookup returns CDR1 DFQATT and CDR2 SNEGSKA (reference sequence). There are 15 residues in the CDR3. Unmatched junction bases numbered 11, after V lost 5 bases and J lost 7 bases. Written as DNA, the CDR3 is TGCAGTGCTTTTGCTCCGGGACAGAAGAATTCACCCCTCCACTTT. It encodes CSAFAPGQKNSPLHF.

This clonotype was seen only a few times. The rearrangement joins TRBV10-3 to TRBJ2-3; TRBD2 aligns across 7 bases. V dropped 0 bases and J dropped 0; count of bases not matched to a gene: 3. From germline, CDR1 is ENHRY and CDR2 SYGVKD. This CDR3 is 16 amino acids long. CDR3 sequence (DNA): TGTGCCATCAGTGAGTCTAGACTAGCCAGCACAGATACGCAGTATTTT. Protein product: CAISESRLASTDTQYF.

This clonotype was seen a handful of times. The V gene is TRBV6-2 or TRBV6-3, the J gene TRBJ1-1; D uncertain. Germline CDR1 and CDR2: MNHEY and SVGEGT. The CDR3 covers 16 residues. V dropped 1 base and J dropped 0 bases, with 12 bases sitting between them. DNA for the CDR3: TGTGCCAGCAGTTACTTCCATCCCCCTATGAACACTGAAGCTTTCTTT. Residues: CASSYFHPPMNTEAFF.

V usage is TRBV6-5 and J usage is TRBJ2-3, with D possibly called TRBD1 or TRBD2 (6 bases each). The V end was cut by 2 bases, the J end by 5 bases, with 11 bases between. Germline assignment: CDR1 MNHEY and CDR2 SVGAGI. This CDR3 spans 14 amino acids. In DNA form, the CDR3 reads TGTGCCAGCAGTTACGTCCGGGGGCGAGATACGCAGTATTTT. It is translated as CASSYVRGRDTQYF.

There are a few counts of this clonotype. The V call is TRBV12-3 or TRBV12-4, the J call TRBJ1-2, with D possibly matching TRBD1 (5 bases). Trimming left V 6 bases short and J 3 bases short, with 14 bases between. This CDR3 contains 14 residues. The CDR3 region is CASRLGGMDYGYTF. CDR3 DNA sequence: TGTGCCAGCAGGCTTGGGGGAATGGACTATGGCTACACCTTC.

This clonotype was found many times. CDR3 nucleotides: TGCGCCAGCAGCTCTGAGGGCTCCGGGGAGCTGTTTTTT. It encodes CASSSEGSGELFF. The rearrangement joins TRBV5-1 to TRBJ2-2, with D possibly being TRBD2 (5 bases). Germline V gene sequence: CDR1 SGHRS, CDR2 YFSETQ. CDR3 length: 13 amino acids. V was shortened by 3 bases and J by 6 bases, with 9 bases between the two germline ends.

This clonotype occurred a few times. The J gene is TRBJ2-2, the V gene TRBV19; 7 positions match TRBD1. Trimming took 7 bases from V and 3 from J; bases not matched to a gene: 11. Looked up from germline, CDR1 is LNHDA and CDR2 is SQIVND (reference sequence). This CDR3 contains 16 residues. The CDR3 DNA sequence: TGTGCCAGTACCTCCTACGGGGACAGACACACCGGGGAGCTGTTTTTT. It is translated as CASTSYGDRHTGELFF.

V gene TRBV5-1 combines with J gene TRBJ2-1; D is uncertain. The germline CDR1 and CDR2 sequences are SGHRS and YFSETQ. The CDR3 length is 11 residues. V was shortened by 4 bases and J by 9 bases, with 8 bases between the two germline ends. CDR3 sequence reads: CASSRLGEQFF. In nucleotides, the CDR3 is TGCGCCAGCAGCCGTCTTGGTGAGCAGTTCTTC.

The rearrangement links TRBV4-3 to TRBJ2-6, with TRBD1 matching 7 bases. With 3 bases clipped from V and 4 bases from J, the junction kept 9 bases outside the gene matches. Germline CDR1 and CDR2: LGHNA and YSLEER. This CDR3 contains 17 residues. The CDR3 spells CASSQRGGLSGANVLTF. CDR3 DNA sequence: TGCGCCAGCAGCCAGAGAGGGGGCCTTTCCGGGGCCAACGTCCTGACTTTC.

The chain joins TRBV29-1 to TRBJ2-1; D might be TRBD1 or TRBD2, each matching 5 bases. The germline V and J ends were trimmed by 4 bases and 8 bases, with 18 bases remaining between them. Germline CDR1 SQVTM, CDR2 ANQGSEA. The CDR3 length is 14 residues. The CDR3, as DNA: TGCAGCGTTGGGAGAACGGAGATGGGGGATGAGCAGTTCTTC. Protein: CSVGRTEMGDEQFF.

This CDR3 is CSARPGRNRGHTEAFF. The CDR3 coding sequence is TGCAGTGCTAGACCGGGACGCAATCGGGGGCACACTGAAGCTTTCTTT. The V gene is TRBV20-1, the J gene TRBJ1-1; possible D gene TRBD1, 6 bases. The CDR3 sequence is 16 residues long. V was pared by 2 bases and J by 3 bases, with 19 bases between. Germline V lookup: CDR1 DFQATT, CDR2 SNEGSKA (reference sequence).

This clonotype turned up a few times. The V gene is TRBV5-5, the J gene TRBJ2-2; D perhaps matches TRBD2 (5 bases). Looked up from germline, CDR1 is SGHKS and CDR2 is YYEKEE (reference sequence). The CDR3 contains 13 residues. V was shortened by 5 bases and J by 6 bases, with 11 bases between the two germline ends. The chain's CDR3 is CASRREHAGELFF. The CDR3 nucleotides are TGTGCCAGCAGAAGGGAGCATGCCGGGGAGCTGTTTTTT.